The T cell receptor beta chain under discussion was sequenced for a study of cytomegalovirus exposure and HLA in healthy donors. Study background: HLA-typed donors were the source of tens of millions of unique TCRs held in an early data release.

The PCR was carried out with 60 Vbeta primers and 13 Jbeta primers. Here immunoSEQ multiplex PCR was the method, and the copy in TCRdb shows in-frame clones only, minus some. Here the sample spans a few hundred thousand clones, 75% to 85% being singletons. The junction had 9 bases not matched to a gene; V was cut back by 1 base and J by 0 bases. Germline-derived CDR1 and CDR2 are SGHTA and FQGNSA. The CDR3 runs to 18 residues. Regarding the study as a whole: Earlier analysis yielded a pattern in which most TCR beta V segments were productive about 90% or about 30% of the time. Later on, a genetic analysis was performed. It linked a missense variant in DCLRE1C with V- and J-gene trimming of TCR beta. In all likelihood, a cluster of highly shared sequence variants was a sequencing artifact.

A remark on this clone: Its antigen is undetermined.

The TCR sequence derives from a girl aged 2-10 years in good health and CMV-seronegative. V gene TRBV7-2 combines with J gene TRBJ2-1, with 7 nucleotides matching TRBD2. The specimen was PBMCs. CDR3 nucleotide sequence: TGTGCCAGCAGCTTAGGGGCGGGGGACCTACCCTCCTACAATGAGCAGTTCTTC. It translates to CASSLGAGDLPSYNEQFF.